Here is one TCR beta chain with its context. The CDR3 covers 15 residues. Looked up from germline, CDR1 is GTSNPN and CDR2 is SVGIG (reference sequence). V was trimmed by 4 bases and J by 8 bases, leaving 23 bases between them. This record belongs to a study of blood T cell repertoires in COVID-19. Turning to the study itself: From T cells, B-cell-depleted T cells, or PBMCs came the material, which was cDNA or gDNA.

As originally analysed: Amplified reference gene primers provided the basis for estimating nucleated cell counts. The protocol was immunoSEQ multiplex PCR, while the TCRdb copy is restricted to in-frame clones and leaves out a portion. The D gene and trimming were derived from the DNA, and the V and J assignments and clone size from that table. The data contain some 250,000 clones, 80% to 85% of them singletons. Sequencing input: peripheral blood. This clonotype was sampled from a woman aged 55 to 70 with active or convalescent COVID-19. The V and J genes are TRBV30 and TRBJ1-2; D unclear. CDR3 protein: CAWNSFSDEVSGYTF. CDR3 DNA sequence: TGTGCCTGGAATAGCTTCAGTGACGAGGTATCCGGCTACACCTTC.